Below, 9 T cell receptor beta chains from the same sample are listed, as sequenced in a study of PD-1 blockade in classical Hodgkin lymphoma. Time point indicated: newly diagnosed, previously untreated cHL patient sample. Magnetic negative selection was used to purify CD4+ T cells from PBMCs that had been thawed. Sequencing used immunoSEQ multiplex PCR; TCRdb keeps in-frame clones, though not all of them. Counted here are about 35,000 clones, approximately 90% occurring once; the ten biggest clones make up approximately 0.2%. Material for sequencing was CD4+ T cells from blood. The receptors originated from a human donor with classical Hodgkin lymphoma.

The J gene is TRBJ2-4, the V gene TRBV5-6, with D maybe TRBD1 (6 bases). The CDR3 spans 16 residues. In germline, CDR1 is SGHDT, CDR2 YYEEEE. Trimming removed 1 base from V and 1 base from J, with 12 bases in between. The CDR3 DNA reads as TGTGCCAGCAGCTTGTTGTCAGGGGTTGCCAAAAACATTCAGTACTTC. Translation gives CASSLLSGVAKNIQYF.

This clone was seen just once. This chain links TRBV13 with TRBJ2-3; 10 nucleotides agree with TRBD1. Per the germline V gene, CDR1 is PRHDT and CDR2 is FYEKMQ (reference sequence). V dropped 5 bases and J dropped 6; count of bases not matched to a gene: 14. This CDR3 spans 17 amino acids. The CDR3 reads CASSTGTGAARGDTQYF. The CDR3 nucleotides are TGTGCCAGCAGCACAGGGACAGGGGCCGCACGGGGGGATACGCAGTATTTT.

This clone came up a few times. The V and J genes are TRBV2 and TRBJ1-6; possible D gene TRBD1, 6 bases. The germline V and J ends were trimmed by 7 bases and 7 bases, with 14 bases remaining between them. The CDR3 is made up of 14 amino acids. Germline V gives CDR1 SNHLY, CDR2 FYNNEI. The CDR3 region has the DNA TGTGCCAGCAATCCAGCAGGGGCGAATTCACCCCTCCACTTT. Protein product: CASNPAGANSPLHF.

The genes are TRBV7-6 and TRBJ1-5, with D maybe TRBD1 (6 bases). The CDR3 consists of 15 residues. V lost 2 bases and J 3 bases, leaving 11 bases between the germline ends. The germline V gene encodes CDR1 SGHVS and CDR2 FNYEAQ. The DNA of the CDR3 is TGTGCCAGCAGCTTAAGGCAGGGGAACAATCAGCCCCAGCATTTT. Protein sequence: CASSLRQGNNQPQHF. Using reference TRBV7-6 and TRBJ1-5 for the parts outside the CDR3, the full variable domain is GAGVSQSPRYKVTKRGQDVALRCDPISGHVSLYWYRQALGQGPEFLTYFNYEAQQDKSGLPNDRFSAERPEGSISTLTIQRTEQRDSAMYRCASSLRQGNNQPQHFGDGTRLSIL.

As DNA, the CDR3 is TGTGCCAGCAGCCCTCTCTCCACACCCCATGAAAAACTGTTTTTT. Translated: CASSPLSTPHEKLFF. This rearrangement joins TRBV28 to TRBJ1-4; D gene uncertain. Per germline, CDR1 MDHEN and CDR2 SYDVKM. The CDR3 is made up of 15 amino acids. V was trimmed by 6 bases and J by 6 bases, leaving 17 bases between them.

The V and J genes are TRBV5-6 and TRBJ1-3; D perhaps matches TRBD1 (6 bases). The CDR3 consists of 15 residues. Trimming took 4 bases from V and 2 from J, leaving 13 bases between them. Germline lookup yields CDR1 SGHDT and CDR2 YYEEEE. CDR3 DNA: TGTGCCAGCAGCGAACAGGGTCGAACTGGAAACACCATATATTTT. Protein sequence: CASSEQGRTGNTIYF.

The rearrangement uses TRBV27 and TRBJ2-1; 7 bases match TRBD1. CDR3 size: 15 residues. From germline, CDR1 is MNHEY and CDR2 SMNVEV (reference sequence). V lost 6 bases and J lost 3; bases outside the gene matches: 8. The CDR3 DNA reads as TGTGCCAGCAGCAATGACAGGGCCGACTACAATGAGCAGTTCTTC. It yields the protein CASSNDRADYNEQFF.

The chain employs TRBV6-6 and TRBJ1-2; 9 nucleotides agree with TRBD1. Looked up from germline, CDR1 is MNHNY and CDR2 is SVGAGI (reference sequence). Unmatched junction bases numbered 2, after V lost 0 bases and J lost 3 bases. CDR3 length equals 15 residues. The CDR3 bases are TGTGCCAGCAGTTACTCTTGGGACAGGGACTATGGCTACACCTTC. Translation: CASSYSWDRDYGYTF.

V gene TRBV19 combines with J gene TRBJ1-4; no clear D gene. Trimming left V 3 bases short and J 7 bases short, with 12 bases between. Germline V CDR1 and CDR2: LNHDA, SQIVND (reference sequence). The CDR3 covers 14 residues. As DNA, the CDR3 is TGTGCCAGTAGTATGAGGGAAGGTGGTGAAAAACTGTTTTTT. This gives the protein CASSMREGGEKLFF.